The sequence of this T cell receptor beta chain was determined in a study of Ad26.COV2.S vaccination and SARS-CoV-2 variants. Study results and limitations: Analytic work on TCR breadth and depth might have understated the full extent of total T cell responses. Vaccinated and placebo-treated recipients had similar non-spike TCR breadth.

About this clone itself: Its antigen is currently unknown.

The treatment: approximately 18 received Ad26.COV2.S at low or high dose, single or two shots; 5 received placebo; per-sample allocation not given. Day 63 following the first vaccine or placebo injection was when the samples were taken. The J segment lost 5 bases and the V segment lost 1 base, leaving 11 bases of the junction unmatched. The CDR3 spans 18 residues. Germline CDR1 and CDR2: SGHDT and YYEEEE. Measured with immunoSEQ multiplex PCR; TCRdb has only the in-frame clones, and not every one. The sample holds about 400,000 clones; 80% to 90% are singletons and the top ten take 3% to 4.5%. The V gene is TRBV5-6, the J gene TRBJ2-2; the match to TRBD1 covers 10 bases. This specimen consisted of peripheral blood, obtained in a trial of Ad26.COV2.S vaccine versus placebo. This clonotype originated in a person between 18 and 60 years old who received the Ad26.COV2.S COVID-19 vaccine or a placebo. CDR3 region: CASSLPPGQGFSTGELFF. DNA of the CDR3: TGTGCCAGCAGCTTGCCCCCGGGACAGGGGTTTAGTACCGGGGAGCTGTTTTTT.